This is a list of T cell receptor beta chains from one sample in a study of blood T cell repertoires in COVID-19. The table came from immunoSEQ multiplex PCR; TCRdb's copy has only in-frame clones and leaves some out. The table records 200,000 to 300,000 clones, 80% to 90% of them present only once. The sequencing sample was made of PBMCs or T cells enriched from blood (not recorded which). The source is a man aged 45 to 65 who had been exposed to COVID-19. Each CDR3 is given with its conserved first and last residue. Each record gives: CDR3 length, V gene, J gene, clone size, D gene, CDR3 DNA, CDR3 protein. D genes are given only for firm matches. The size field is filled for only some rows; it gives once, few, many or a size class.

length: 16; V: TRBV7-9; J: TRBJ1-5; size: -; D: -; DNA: TGTGCCAGCAGCTTAGGTACCCGGCAGGGCAATCAGCCCCAGCATTTT; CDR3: CASSLGTRQGNQPQHF
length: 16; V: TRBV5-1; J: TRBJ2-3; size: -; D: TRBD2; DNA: TGCGCCAGCAGACAGGGACTAGCTTTAAGCACAGATACGCAGTATTTT; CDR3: CASRQGLALSTDTQYF
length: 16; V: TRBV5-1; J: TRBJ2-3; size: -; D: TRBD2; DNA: TGCGCCAGCAGCTTGGCCGCGGGGGTACACACAGATACGCAGTATTTT; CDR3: CASSLAAGVHTDTQYF
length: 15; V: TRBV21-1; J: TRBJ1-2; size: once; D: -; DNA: TGTGCCAGCAGCACCCCGACAGGGGAGAGCTATGGCTACACCTTC; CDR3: CASSTPTGESYGYTF
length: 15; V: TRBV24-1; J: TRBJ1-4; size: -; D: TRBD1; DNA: TGTGCCACCAGTGATGCTCAGGGGGCGGGCGAAAAACTGTTTTTT; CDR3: CATSDAQGAGEKLFF
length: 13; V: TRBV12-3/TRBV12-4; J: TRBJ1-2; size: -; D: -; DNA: TGTGCCAGCAGTCCGGGGAGGGCCTATGGCTACACCTTC; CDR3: CASSPGRAYGYTF
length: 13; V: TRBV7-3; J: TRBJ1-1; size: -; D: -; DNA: TGTGCCAGCAGCTTCTATTCAGGGACTGAAGCTTTCTTT; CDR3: CASSFYSGTEAFF
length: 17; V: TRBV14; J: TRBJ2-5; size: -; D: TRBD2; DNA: TGTGCCAGCAGCCAAGGGTTTTGGAGCGGGGTAGGAGAGACCCAGTACTTC; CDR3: CASSQGFWSGVGETQYF
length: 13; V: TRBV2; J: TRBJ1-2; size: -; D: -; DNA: TGTGCCAGCAGTGTTACGGAGTACTATGGCTACACCTTC; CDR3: CASSVTEYYGYTF
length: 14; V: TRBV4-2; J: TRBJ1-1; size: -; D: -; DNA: TGTGCCAGCAGCCAAGGGGCAGGGGACACTGAAGCTTTCTTT; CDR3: CASSQGAGDTEAFF
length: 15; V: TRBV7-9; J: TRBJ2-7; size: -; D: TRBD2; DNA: TGTGCCAGCAGCCCTCTAGCGGGGGGCTCCTACGAGCAGTACTTC; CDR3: CASSPLAGGSYEQYF
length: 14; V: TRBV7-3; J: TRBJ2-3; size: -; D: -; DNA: TGTGCCAGCAGCCAGGGACATCCCACAGATACGCAGTATTTT; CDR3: CASSQGHPTDTQYF
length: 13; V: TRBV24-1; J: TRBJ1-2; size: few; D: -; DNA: TGTGCCACCAGTGAAAGTGCGGCGTATGGCTACACCTTC; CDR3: CATSESAAYGYTF
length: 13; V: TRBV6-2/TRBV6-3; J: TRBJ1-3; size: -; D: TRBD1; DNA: TGTGCCAGCACCCCCACAGGGGGGTACACCATATATTTT; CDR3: CASTPTGGYTIYF
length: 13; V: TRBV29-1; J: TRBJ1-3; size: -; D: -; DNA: TGCAGCGTGTCCAGGGGCTCTGGAAACACCATATATTTT; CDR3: CSVSRGSGNTIYF
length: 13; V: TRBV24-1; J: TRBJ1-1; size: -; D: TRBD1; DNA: TGTGCCACCAGTGACTCACAGGGGTTTGGAGCTTTCTTT; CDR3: CATSDSQGFGAFF
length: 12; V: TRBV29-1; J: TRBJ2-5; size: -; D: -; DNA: TGCAGCGTTGAATCCAGGGGAGAGACCCAGTACTTC; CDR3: CSVESRGETQYF
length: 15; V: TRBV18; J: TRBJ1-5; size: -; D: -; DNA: TGTGCCAGCTCACCAGCAGGGCATAGCAATCAGCCCCAGCATTTT; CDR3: CASSPAGHSNQPQHF
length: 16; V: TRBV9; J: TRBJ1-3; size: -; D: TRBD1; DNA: TGTGCCAGCAGCGTAATGCCGGGACAGGGGGCCGGCACCATATATTTT; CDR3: CASSVMPGQGAGTIYF
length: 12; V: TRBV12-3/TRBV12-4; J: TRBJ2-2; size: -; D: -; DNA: TGTGCCAGCAGTTTCGGCACCGGGGAGCTGTTTTTT; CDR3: CASSFGTGELFF
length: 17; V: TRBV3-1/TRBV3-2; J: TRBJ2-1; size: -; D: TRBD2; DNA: TGTGCCAGCAGTCGTGGACTAGCGAGAAGCTCCTACAATGAGCAGTTCTTC; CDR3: CASSRGLARSSYNEQFF
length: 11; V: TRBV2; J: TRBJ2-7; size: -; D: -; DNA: TGTGCCAGCCGTTCGTACTACGAGCAGTACTTC; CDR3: CASRSYYEQYF
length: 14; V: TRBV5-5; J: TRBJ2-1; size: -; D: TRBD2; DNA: TGTGCCAGCAGCCCGCCATGGACTAGCGGGGAGCAGTTCTTC; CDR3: CASSPPWTSGEQFF
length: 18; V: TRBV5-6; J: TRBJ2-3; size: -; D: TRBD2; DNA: TGTGCCAGCAGCCCCCGGGGGCGCCTAGCGGGAGCGACAGATACGCAGTATTTT; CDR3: CASSPRGRLAGATDTQYF
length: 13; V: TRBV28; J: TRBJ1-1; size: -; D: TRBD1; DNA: TGTGCCAGCAGTCGGACAGGGGGCACTGAAGCTTTCTTT; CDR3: CASSRTGGTEAFF
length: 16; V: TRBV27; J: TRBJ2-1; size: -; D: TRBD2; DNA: TGTGCCAGCAGTTGGGGACTAGCGGAAACCTACAATGAGCAGTTCTTC; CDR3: CASSWGLAETYNEQFF
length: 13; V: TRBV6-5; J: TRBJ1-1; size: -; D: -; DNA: TGTGCCAGCAGTTCGAGGGTCGAGGCTGAAGCTTTCTTT; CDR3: CASSSRVEAEAFF
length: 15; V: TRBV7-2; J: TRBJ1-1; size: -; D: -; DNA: TGTGCCAGCAGCTTAGAGGGAGGTTTGAACACTGAAGCTTTCTTT; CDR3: CASSLEGGLNTEAFF
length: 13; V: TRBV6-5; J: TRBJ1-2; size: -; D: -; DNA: TGTGCCAGCAGGACCACAGTTAACTATGGCTACACCTTC; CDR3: CASRTTVNYGYTF
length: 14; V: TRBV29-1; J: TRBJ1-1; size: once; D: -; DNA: TGCAGCGTTGTCCCAATCGGGAGAAACACTGAAGCTTTCTTT; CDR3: CSVVPIGRNTEAFF
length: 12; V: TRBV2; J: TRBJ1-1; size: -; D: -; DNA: TGTGCCAGCACAAGAGATTTGGCTGAAGCTTTCTTT; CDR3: CASTRDLAEAFF
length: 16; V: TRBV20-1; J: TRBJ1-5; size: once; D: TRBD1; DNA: TGCAGTGCTAGTATCCGGGACAGGGCTAGCAATCAGCCCCAGCATTTT; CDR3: CSASIRDRASNQPQHF
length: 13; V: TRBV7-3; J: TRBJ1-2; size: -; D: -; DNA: TGTGCCAGCAGCTTATATGTTGGGGCTGGCTACACCTTC; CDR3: CASSLYVGAGYTF
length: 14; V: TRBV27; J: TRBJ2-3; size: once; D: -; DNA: TGTGCCAGCAGTCTAGATTGGGGAGCAAATACGCAGTATTTT; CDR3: CASSLDWGANTQYF
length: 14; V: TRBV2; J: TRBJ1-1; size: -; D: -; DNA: TGTGCCAGCAGTCGGGCGATTAAGGACTCTGAAGCTTTCTTT; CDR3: CASSRAIKDSEAFF
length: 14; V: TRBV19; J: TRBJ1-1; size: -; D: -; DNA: TGTGCCAGTAGTATCAGGGCGGGAGGGACTGAAGCTTTCTTT; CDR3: CASSIRAGGTEAFF
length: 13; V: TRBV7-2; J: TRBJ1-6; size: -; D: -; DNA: TGTGCCAGCAGCCCGTACAGGTTTTCACCCCTCCACTTT; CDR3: CASSPYRFSPLHF
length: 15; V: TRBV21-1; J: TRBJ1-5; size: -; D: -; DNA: TGTGCCAGCACGCTAGGGACAGTAGAACATCAGCCCCAGCATTTT; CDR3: CASTLGTVEHQPQHF
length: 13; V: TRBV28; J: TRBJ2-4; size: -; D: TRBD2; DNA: TGTGCCAGCAGTCGGAGCGGGGGAAACATTCAGTACTTC; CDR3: CASSRSGGNIQYF
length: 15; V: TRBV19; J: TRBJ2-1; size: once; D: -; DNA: TGTGCCACTGCGCCTCAGGCCCTTTATTACAACGAGCAGTTCTTC; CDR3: CATAPQALYYNEQFF
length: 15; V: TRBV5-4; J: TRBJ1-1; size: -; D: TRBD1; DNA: TGTGCCAGCAGCTATGGGACAGGGGGTGCTGGTTCGGCTTTCTTT; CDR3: CASSYGTGGAGSAFF
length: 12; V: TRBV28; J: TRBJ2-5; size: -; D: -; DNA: TGTGCCAGCAGTTTAACTAGGTGGACCCAGTACTTC; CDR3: CASSLTRWTQYF
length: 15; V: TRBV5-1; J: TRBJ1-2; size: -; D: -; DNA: TGCGCCAGCAGCGTTACAGGGTCTGGGAACTATGGCTACACCTTC; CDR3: CASSVTGSGNYGYTF
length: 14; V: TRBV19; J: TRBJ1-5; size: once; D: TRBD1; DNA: TGTGCCAGCGGGACAGCTTATAGCAATCAGCCCCAGCATTTT; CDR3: CASGTAYSNQPQHF
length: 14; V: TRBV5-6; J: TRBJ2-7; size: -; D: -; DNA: TGTGCCAGCAGCTTGGGACAGGCGAGCTACGAGCAGTACTTC; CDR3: CASSLGQASYEQYF
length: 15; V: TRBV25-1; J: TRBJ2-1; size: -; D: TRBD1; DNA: TGTGCCAGCAGTGAACTGGGACAGTGGGAAGGTGGACAGTTCTTC; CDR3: CASSELGQWEGGQFF
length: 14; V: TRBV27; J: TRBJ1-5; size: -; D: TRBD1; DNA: TGTGCCAGCAGTTCGACAGGGGGCGTGCAGCCCCAGCATTTT; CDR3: CASSSTGGVQPQHF
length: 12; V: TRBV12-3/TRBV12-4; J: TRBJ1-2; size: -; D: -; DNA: TGTGCCAGCAGTTTAACGTGGGCTGGCTACACCTTC; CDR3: CASSLTWAGYTF
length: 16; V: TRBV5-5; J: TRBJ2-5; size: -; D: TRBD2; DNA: TGTGCCAGCAGCCCCGGGGATCGGGGGGATCAAGAGACCCAGTACTTC; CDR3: CASSPGDRGDQETQYF
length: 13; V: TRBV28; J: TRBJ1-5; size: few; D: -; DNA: TGTGTATCGATGCCACATAGCTATCAGCCCCAGCATTTT; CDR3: CVSMPHSYQPQHF
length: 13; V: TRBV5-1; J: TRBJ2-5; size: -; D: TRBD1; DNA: TGCGCCAGCAGCCGGGACAGCCAAGAGACCCAGTACTTC; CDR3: CASSRDSQETQYF
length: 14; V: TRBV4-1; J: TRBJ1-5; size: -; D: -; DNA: TGCGCCAGCAGCCAAGATCGAGGCACTCAGCCCCAGCATTTT; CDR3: CASSQDRGTQPQHF
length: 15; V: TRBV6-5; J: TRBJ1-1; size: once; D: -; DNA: TGTGCCAGCAGTTACTTCGACAGGCCCAACACTGAAGCTTTCTTT; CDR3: CASSYFDRPNTEAFF